Below, 4 T cell receptor beta chains from the same sample are listed, as sequenced in a study of T-cell reconstitution after alpha-beta-depleted transplantation in children. Molecular barcoding with unique molecular identifiers was used for the TCRbeta library. TCRdb re-derived calls from the PCR reads in MiXCR, one entry per CDR3 protein. Among 500,000 or so distinct CDR3 sequences listed, approximately 10% were seen once. The sample was PBMCs, mostly from graft donor cells, taken 180 days after TCRalphabeta/CD19-depleted stem cell transplant. Receptors were obtained from a female patient aged 2-10 years who had a stem cell transplant for aplastic anemia, so the T cells may come from the graft donor.

The chain carries TRBV30 and TRBJ2-3; unclear D gene. The CDR3 loop spans 11 amino acids. Germline loops: CDR1 GTSNPN, CDR2 SVGIG (reference sequence). V shed 4 bases and J shed 6 bases, with 8 bases lying between them. The CDR3 sequence: CAWMEGDTQYF. DNA for the CDR3: TGTGCCTGGATGGAAGGTGATACGCAGTATTTT.

CDR3 nucleotide sequence: TGCAGCGTTCCTGGACGGGATAGGTATGGCTACACCTTC. Its protein product is CSVPGRDRYGYTF. The chain employs TRBV29-1 and TRBJ1-2; no clear D gene. CDR3 length equals 13 residues. Trimming removed 5 bases from V and 5 bases from J, with 15 bases in between. Germline V gene data show CDR1 as SQVTM and CDR2 as ANQGSEA.

The rearrangement uses TRBV7-8 and TRBJ2-7, with 7 bases fitting TRBD2. V shed 4 bases, J shed 11 bases, and the junction held 8 bases outside the gene matches. CDR1 and CDR2 (germline): SGHVS, FQNEAQ. The CDR3 has 12 residues. The CDR3: CASSSYGREEYV. The CDR3 DNA reads TGTGCCAGCAGCTCTTACGGACGGGAGGAGTACGTC.

This clonotype appeared many times. V and J are TRBV10-3 and TRBJ2-5, with D perhaps TRBD1 or TRBD2 (6 bases each). Germline values: CDR1 ENHRY, CDR2 SYGVKD. The CDR3 loop spans 13 amino acids. V lost 8 bases and J lost 5, with 15 bases in between. As DNA, the CDR3 is TGTGCCATCCCTTGGGGGGCGCCTGAGACCCAGTACTTC. This translates into CAIPWGAPETQYF.